The 18 T cell receptor beta chains reported below all come from one sample, sequenced in a study of early T cells in non-severe SARS-CoV-2 infection. From the 5' RACE reads, TCRdb called clonotypes with MiXCR, one entry per CDR3 protein. The sample has about 54,000 distinct CDR3 sequences, about 7.7% seen once; the top ten hold 10%. The sample here was whole blood, taken at baseline. The receptor source for this set is an adult who was a healthcare worker with PCR-confirmed SARS-CoV-2 infection or an uninfected control (not recorded which).

This clonotype was seen many times. The V and J genes are TRBV29-1 and TRBJ2-3, with a possible D match to TRBD2 (6 bases). The V end was cut by 0 bases, the J end by 6 bases, with 16 bases between. The CDR3 runs 15 residues. CDR1 is SQVTM, CDR2 ANQGSEA, per germline. CDR3 protein: CSVEDPVRGGDTQYF. The CDR3 DNA reads as TGCAGCGTTGAAGATCCGGTTCGGGGAGGCGATACGCAGTATTTT.

This clonotype was counted at least ten times. V is TRBV5-1 and J is TRBJ2-1; tentatively, D is TRBD2 (6 bases). Germline assignment: CDR1 SGHRS and CDR2 YFSETQ. This CDR3 is built from 14 residues. V was shortened by 4 bases and J by 9 bases, with 17 bases between the two germline ends. DNA of the CDR3: TGCGCCAGCAGCGCCCTCTCTAGCGATGGTGAGCAGTTCTTC. The encoded protein is CASSALSSDGEQFF.

This clonotype was counted at least ten times. The gene calls are TRBV12-3 or TRBV12-4 and TRBJ2-7, with 7 bases that match TRBD2. This CDR3 region has 15 residues. V shed 5 bases, J shed 4 bases, and the junction held 11 bases outside the gene matches. The DNA for the CDR3 is TGTGCCAGCAGTCCAGGACTAGTGCGTGGTTACGAGCAGTACTTC. It is translated as CASSPGLVRGYEQYF.

This clonotype was seen more than once but under ten times. This chain uses TRBV7-2 with TRBJ2-1; TRBD2 matches at 10 bases. The V and J ends lost 6 bases and 4 bases, in that order; junction bases with no gene match: 6. The CDR3 spans 15 residues. Germline CDR1 reads SGHTA; CDR2 reads FQGNSA. CDR3 DNA: TGTGCCAGCAGTCCGGGACTAGCGAATTACAATGAGCAGTTCTTC. This encodes CASSPGLANYNEQFF. Drawing the rest from reference TRBV7-2 and TRBJ2-1, the complete variable domain is GAGVSQSPSNKVTEKGKDVELRCDPISGHTALYWYRQSLGQGLEFLIYFQGNSAPDKSGLPSDRFSAERTGGSVSTLTIQRTQQEDSAVYLCASSPGLANYNEQFFGPGTRLTVL.

There are many counts of this clonotype. This chain joins TRBV30 and TRBJ1-6, with 7 bases aligning to TRBD1. Germline CDR1 is GTSNPN and CDR2 is SVGIG (reference sequence). CDR3 length: 15 residues. The V gene end was trimmed by 3 bases and the J gene end by 3 bases; junction bases not matched to a gene: 5. The CDR3 DNA is TGTGCCTGGAGGTCAGGGGGGAACTATAATTCACCCCTCCACTTT. Encoded protein: CAWRSGGNYNSPLHF.

This clonotype appeared many times. The J gene is TRBJ2-7, the V gene TRBV5-1; either TRBD1 or TRBD2 may fit D (5 bases each). Germline-derived CDR1 and CDR2 are SGHRS and YFSETQ. V was trimmed by 4 bases and J by 0 bases, leaving 23 bases between them. CDR3 size: 18 residues. The CDR3 DNA sequence: TGCGCCAGCAGCGGCATTACGGGACGCCTCTTTAGCTCCTACGAGCAGTACTTC. Its protein is CASSGITGRLFSSYEQYF. Full variable domain (remainder filled in from reference TRBV5-1 and TRBJ2-7): KAGVTQTPRYLIKTRGQQVTLSCSPISGHRSVSWYQQTPGQGLQFLFEYFSETQRNKGNFPGRFSGRQFSNSRSEMNVSTLELGDSALYLCASSGITGRLFSSYEQYFGPGTRLTVT.

J is TRBJ2-5 and V is TRBV20-1, with 13 bases identical to TRBD2. Per the germline V gene, CDR1 is DFQATT and CDR2 is SNEGSKA (reference sequence). The CDR3 contains 18 residues. The J segment lost 4 bases and the V segment lost 6 bases, leaving 17 bases of the junction unmatched. The CDR3 protein is CSARQGWKGLAGRETQYF. The DNA of the CDR3 is TGCAGTGCAAGACAGGGGTGGAAGGGACTAGCGGGACGAGAGACCCAGTACTTC.

The sample holds a few counts of this clonotype. V usage is TRBV28 and J usage is TRBJ2-1, with D perhaps TRBD1 (6 bases). The CDR3 has 12 amino acids. Germline V gene data show CDR1 as MDHEN and CDR2 as SYDVKM. Trimming stripped 6 bases from V and 10 bases from J, with 13 bases between. The CDR3, as DNA: TGTGCCAGCAGAGATACAGGGAAGGAGCAGTTCTTC. Translating it yields CASRDTGKEQFF. The full variable domain, with the rest looked up from reference TRBV28 and TRBJ2-1, is DVKVTQSSRYLVKRTGEKVFLECVQDMDHENMFWYRQDPGLGLRLIYFSYDVKMKEKGDIPEGYSVSREKKERFSLILESASTNQTSMYLCASRDTGKEQFFGPGTRLTVL.

This clonotype has only a few counts. The DNA of the CDR3 is TGCGCCAGCAGCTATGGGACGGCTGATACGCAGTATTTT. Protein product: CASSYGTADTQYF. This chain uses TRBV4-1 with TRBJ2-3, with D perhaps TRBD1 or TRBD2 (5 bases each). The CDR3 covers 13 residues. The V end was cut by 5 bases, the J end by 6 bases, with 12 bases between. The germline CDR1 and CDR2 sequences are MGHRA and YSYEKL.

This clonotype was found a few times. V and J are TRBV4-1 and TRBJ1-3; D unresolved. CDR3 length: 16 residues. Per the germline V gene, CDR1 is MGHRA and CDR2 is YSYEKL. The germline V and J ends were trimmed by 0 bases and 0 bases, with 9 bases remaining between them. The CDR3 protein is CASSQEGQFSGNTIYF. The CDR3 DNA follows: TGCGCCAGCAGCCAAGAAGGGCAGTTCTCTGGAAACACCATATATTTT.

This clonotype was seen a few times. V and J are TRBV6-2 or TRBV6-3 and TRBJ1-2; D ambiguous. The CDR3 consists of 15 residues. Germline assignment: CDR1 MNHEY and CDR2 SVGEGT. Trimming shortened V by 6 bases and J by 0 bases, and 14 bases separated the two germline ends. CDR3 amino acids: CASSNDLRANYGYTF. DNA of the CDR3: TGTGCCAGCAGCAATGACCTCAGAGCTAACTATGGCTACACCTTC.

This clonotype was detected many times. The chain employs TRBV28 and TRBJ2-7; D perhaps matches TRBD1 (6 bases). Germline V CDR1 and CDR2: MDHEN, SYDVKM. The CDR3 length is 13 residues. V lost 5 bases, J lost 4 bases, and 12 bases lay in between. The CDR3 coding sequence is TGTGCCAGCAGTAGGGACACGCCTTACGAGCAGTACTTC. Encoded protein: CASSRDTPYEQYF.

This CDR3 is CASSQDTGLSTEAFF. The CDR3 DNA is TGTGCCAGCAGCCAAGATACGGGATTAAGCACTGAAGCTTTCTTT. V gene TRBV4-2 combines with J gene TRBJ1-1, with D unclear. CDR1 is LGHNA, CDR2 YNFKEQ, per germline. The CDR3 has 15 residues. The V end lost 0 bases, the J end lost 4 bases, and 12 bases lay between the germline ends.

This clonotype was detected ten times or more. This sequence joins TRBV20-1 and TRBJ2-7, with D hard to call. V gave up 3 bases and J gave up 3 bases, with 9 bases separating them. CDR1 is DFQATT and CDR2 is SNEGSKA in the germline V gene (reference sequence). This CDR3 has 12 residues. CDR3 in amino acids: CSARAAGYEQYF. CDR3 coding DNA: TGCAGTGCTAGGGCGGCTGGCTACGAGCAGTACTTC.

This clonotype appeared a few times. The rearrangement links TRBV4-1 to TRBJ2-1; D remains unclear. CDR1 and CDR2 (germline): MGHRA, YSYEKL. This CDR3 comprises 16 residues. The germline V and J ends were trimmed by 0 bases and 5 bases, with 14 bases remaining between them. Here the CDR3 reads CASSQDLVMDDNEQFF. The CDR3 region has the DNA TGCGCCAGCAGCCAAGATCTCGTGATGGATGACAATGAGCAGTTCTTC.

This clonotype was counted many times. DNA of the CDR3: TGTGCCACCAGTTCGTACAATGAGCAGTTCTTC. It is translated as CATSSYNEQFF. The chain joins TRBV24-1 to TRBJ2-1; no firm D call. The CDR3 covers 11 residues. Germline CDR1 and CDR2: KGHDR and SFDVKD. Trimming cost V 6 bases and J 4 bases, with 3 bases left between them.

This clonotype was seen a handful of times. V and J are TRBV20-1 and TRBJ2-5, with 7 bases lining up with TRBD2. V was pared by 0 bases and J by 0 bases, with 7 bases of the junction left unmatched. CDR1 DFQATT and CDR2 SNEGSKA come from the germline V gene (reference sequence). The CDR3 loop spans 16 amino acids. CDR3 bases: TGCAGTGCTAGAGAGCCTAGCGGAACGTACCAAGAGACCCAGTACTTC. Translation: CSAREPSGTYQETQYF.

The CDR3 region has the DNA TGTGCCACCAGTGATTGGTCAGGCTCTGGGGCCAACGTCCTGACTTTC. This encodes CATSDWSGSGANVLTF. The J gene is TRBJ2-6, the V gene TRBV24-1; D gene ambiguous. The V gene lost 2 bases and the J gene lost 0 bases, with 7 bases spanning the gap. CDR3 length: 16 amino acids. From germline, CDR1 is KGHDR and CDR2 SFDVKD.